The 21 T cell receptor beta chains below were found in one sample sequenced in a study of T cell responses to AZD1222 COVID-19 vaccine. Repertoires were generated with immunoSEQ multiplex PCR, while TCRdb's copy carries only in-frame clones and drops some. This sample has about 55,000 clones; approximately 89% occur once, and the top ten carry 14% to 15%. Sequenced here: peripheral blood, sampled on day 0 of AZD1222 vaccination. The source of these receptors is an adult in good health.

V gene TRBV5-8 combines with J gene TRBJ2-5; 8 positions agree with TRBD2. CDR1 is SGHTS, CDR2 YDEGEE, per germline. V lost 3 bases, J lost 5 bases, and 12 bases stayed unmatched. The CDR3 loop spans 16 amino acids. The DNA of the CDR3 is TGTGCCAGCAGCTCCTTCAGCGGGAGCCCTCCGGAGACCCAGTACTTC. This gives the protein CASSSFSGSPPETQYF. Full variable domain (outside the CDR3, taken from reference TRBV5-8 and TRBJ2-5): EAGVTQSPTHLIKTRGQQATLRCSPISGHTSVYWYQQALGLGLQFLLWYDEGEERNRGNFPPRFSGRQFPNYSSELNVNALELEDSALYLCASSSFSGSPPETQYFGPGTRLLVL.

CDR3 sequence: CASSLEGSGRFWEQFF. The CDR3 bases are TGTGCCAGCAGCTTGGAAGGTAGCGGGAGATTCTGGGAGCAGTTCTTC. This sequence joins TRBV5-5 and TRBJ2-1; 9 bases agree with TRBD2. V lost 0 bases and J lost 10; bases outside the gene matches: 11. CDR1 is SGHKS, CDR2 YYEKEE, per germline (reference sequence). The CDR3 is made up of 16 amino acids.

The gene calls are TRBV19 and TRBJ1-3; D is possibly TRBD1 (5 bases). Trimming took 10 bases from V and 0 from J, leaving 19 bases between them. The CDR3 length is 16 residues. Germline CDR1 is LNHDA and CDR2 is SQIVND (reference sequence). This CDR3 reads CATATGHDSSGNTIYF. Here the CDR3 DNA reads TGTGCCACCGCCACCGGACATGACAGCTCTGGAAACACCATATATTTT.

V and J are TRBV12-5 and TRBJ2-2; possible D gene TRBD2, 6 bases. In germline, CDR1 is LGHNT, CDR2 FRNRAP. V shed 7 bases and J shed 4 bases, with 13 bases lying between them. The CDR3 totals 14 residues. CDR3 bases: TGTGCTAGTGCCTTTTCCGGGGGCACCGGGGAGCTGTTTTTT. Translation gives CASAFSGGTGELFF.

This chain links TRBV7-9 with TRBJ2-5; 8 nucleotides line up with TRBD1. With 5 bases clipped from V and 5 bases from J, the junction kept 7 bases outside the gene matches. In germline, CDR1 is SEHNR, CDR2 FQNEAQ (reference sequence). The CDR3 has 14 amino acids. The CDR3 DNA is TGTGCCAGCAGCCTCTGGACAGGGAGGGAGACCCAGTACTTC. Amino acid sequence: CASSLWTGRETQYF.

The V gene is TRBV5-1, the J gene TRBJ2-7, with D uncertain. Trimming stripped 1 base from V and 1 base from J, with 9 bases between. The CDR3 sequence is 14 residues long. From germline, CDR1 is SGHRS and CDR2 YFSETQ. In DNA, the CDR3 is TGCGCCAGCAGCTTGTACGGCGGATCCTACGAGCAGTACTTC. Encoded protein: CASSLYGGSYEQYF.

The gene calls are TRBV30 and TRBJ2-2; no clear D gene. The CDR3 spans 12 residues. V was shortened by 5 bases and J by 6 bases, with 10 bases between the two germline ends. The germline V gene encodes CDR1 GTSNPN and CDR2 SVGIG (reference sequence). The CDR3, as DNA: TGTGCCTGGTCGCCTAGGGCCGGGGAGCTGTTTTTT. Protein product: CAWSPRAGELFF.

The J gene is TRBJ2-2, the V gene TRBV9; D unclear. The germline gives CDR1 SGDLS, CDR2 YYNGEE. V dropped 4 bases and J dropped 1 base, with 11 bases sitting between them. The CDR3 consists of 15 residues. CDR3 region: CASSSNVVNTGELFF. CDR3 nucleotide sequence: TGTGCCAGCAGCTCAAATGTGGTGAACACCGGGGAGCTGTTTTTT.

This chain joins TRBV11-2 and TRBJ2-7, with TRBD1 as a possible D gene (6 bases). Per germline, CDR1 SGHAT and CDR2 FQNNGV. V was clipped by 3 bases and J by 2 bases, with 20 bases between them. The CDR3 spans 17 residues. CDR3 bases: TGTGCCAGCAGCTTTCCTGTTCGAGGGACAAACACCTACGAGCAGTACTTC. Its protein is CASSFPVRGTNTYEQYF.

The V call is TRBV6-5, the J call TRBJ2-3; TRBD1 is a possible D gene (6 bases). The V gene's germline CDR1 is MNHEY and CDR2 SVGAGI. V lost 2 bases, J lost 3 bases, and 12 bases lay in between. CDR3 length equals 15 residues. The CDR3 sequence: CASSYQPGQTDTQYF. The CDR3 DNA reads as TGTGCCAGCAGTTACCAACCGGGACAAACAGATACGCAGTATTTT.

V gene TRBV6-5 combines with J gene TRBJ1-2; D possibly corresponds to TRBD1 (5 bases). The CDR3 contains 13 residues. Germline CDR1 and CDR2: MNHEY and SVGAGI. The V end was cut by 7 bases, the J end by 4 bases, with 13 bases between. CDR3 sequence (DNA): TGTGCCAGCAACCGCCCAGGGACCTATGGCTACACCTTC. Translating it yields CASNRPGTYGYTF.

This CDR3 is CASSLGGTGAYEQYF. The CDR3 nucleotides are TGTGCCAGCAGCTTGGGCGGGACAGGGGCCTACGAGCAGTACTTC. V usage is TRBV7-9 and J usage is TRBJ2-7, with 10 bases fitting TRBD1. V was clipped by 3 bases and J by 2 bases; unmatched bases: 4. This CDR3 has 15 amino acids. Looked up from germline, CDR1 is SEHNR and CDR2 is FQNEAQ (reference sequence).

The chain uses TRBV19 and TRBJ1-3, with 10 bases aligning to TRBD1. This CDR3 contains 18 residues. The V segment lost 6 bases and the J segment 0 bases; nucleotides outside the gene matches: 11. Germline values: CDR1 LNHDA, CDR2 SQIVND (reference sequence). CDR3 sequence reads: CASSPGSGQGLSGNTIYF. For the CDR3, the DNA is TGTGCCAGTAGCCCCGGGTCGGGACAGGGGCTCTCTGGAAACACCATATATTTT.

The chain joins TRBV7-9 to TRBJ2-5, with unresolved D. Between the trimmed V and J ends, which lost 0 bases and 4 bases, there was a span of 9 bases. CDR1 is SEHNR and CDR2 is FQNEAQ in the germline V gene (reference sequence). The length of the CDR3 is 14 residues. The CDR3 sequence: CASSLAAQLETQYF. CDR3 DNA: TGTGCCAGCAGCTTAGCAGCACAGCTAGAGACCCAGTACTTC.

The chain is built from TRBV6-6 and TRBJ2-1; possible D gene TRBD2, 6 bases. The germline CDR1 and CDR2 sequences are MNHNY and SVGAGI (reference sequence). Trimming removed 4 bases at V and 0 bases at J, with 10 bases between. The CDR3 length is 15 residues. The CDR3 region is CASSSGGDSYNEQFF. The CDR3 DNA reads as TGTGCCAGCAGTTCCGGCGGGGACTCCTACAATGAGCAGTTCTTC.

This chain links TRBV7-6 with TRBJ2-2; the match to TRBD2 covers 12 bases. The CDR3 extends over 17 amino acids. Germline V gene lookup returns CDR1 SGHVS and CDR2 FNYEAQ. J was trimmed by 4 bases and V by 2 bases; bases with no gene match: 5. CDR3 nucleotide sequence: TGTGCCAGCAGCTTAACTAGCGGGAGGTTAATCACCGGGGAGCTGTTTTTT. It encodes CASSLTSGRLITGELFF.

V usage is TRBV7-9 and J usage is TRBJ1-2; no firm D call. The V end was cut by 7 bases, the J end by 5 bases, with 14 bases between. Germline V gene sequence: CDR1 SEHNR, CDR2 FQNEAQ (reference sequence). The CDR3 runs to 13 residues. CDR3 DNA sequence: TGTGCCAGCACCCCCTTATTACCTTATGGCTACACCTTC. Protein product: CASTPLLPYGYTF.

This rearrangement joins TRBV27 to TRBJ1-5; D is unclear. V lost 2 bases to trimming and J lost 6 bases, with 5 bases between them. The CDR3 is made up of 12 amino acids. Per the germline V gene, CDR1 is MNHEY and CDR2 is SMNVEV (reference sequence). The CDR3 DNA reads TGTGCCAGCAGTTTAATGGGTCAGCCCCAGCATTTT. As protein: CASSLMGQPQHF.

The V and J genes are TRBV30 and TRBJ1-1, with 7 positions matching TRBD1. Looked up from germline, CDR1 is GTSNPN and CDR2 is SVGIG (reference sequence). The trim removed 3 bases at V and 3 bases at J, leaving 7 bases unmatched. This CDR3 has 14 amino acids. CDR3 coding DNA: TGTGCCTGGAGCCTATCGGACAGGCACACTGAAGCTTTCTTT. As protein: CAWSLSDRHTEAFF.

This rearrangement joins TRBV2 to TRBJ1-3; D not certain. Deletions cut 7 bases from V and 2 bases from J, with 12 bases between. The V gene's germline CDR1 is SNHLY and CDR2 FYNNEI. The CDR3 has 14 amino acids. The DNA for the CDR3 is TGTGCCAGCAAGGCAGAGGCAACTGGAAACACCATATATTTT. Protein: CASKAEATGNTIYF.

V is TRBV11-2 and J is TRBJ1-2, with TRBD1 identical over 9 bases. The CDR3 sequence is 14 residues long. Germline CDR1 SGHAT, CDR2 FQNNGV. Germline trimming cut 2 bases from V and 5 bases from J; bases unmatched to any gene: 3. This chain's CDR3 is CASSLRGQGYGYTF. The CDR3 coding sequence is TGTGCCAGCAGCTTACGGGGACAGGGATATGGCTACACCTTC.